The rows below give T cell receptor beta chains drawn from one sample of a study of memory CD4+ T cells and cytomegalovirus serostatus. This table comes from immunoSEQ multiplex PCR, and its TCRdb copy is limited to in-frame clones, with some not included. The data show fewer than 75,000 clones, 70% to 80% seen once. The sample taken for sequencing was memory CD4+ T cells from blood. These receptor sequences come from an adult in good health and CMV-seronegative. Both conserved end residues are part of each CDR3. D genes are given only for firm matches. Size is omitted from some rows. Given values are once, few, many or a class for expanded clones.

len: 14; j_gene: TRBJ1-5; d_gene: TRBD1; v_gene: TRBV6-5; abundance: NA; CDR3aa: CASSLGTGGQPQHF; CDR3nt: TGTGCCAGCAGTCTCGGGACAGGCGGTCAGCCCCAGCATTTT
len: 15; j_gene: TRBJ2-7; d_gene: NA; v_gene: TRBV5-1; abundance: NA; CDR3aa: CASSAGGAAPYEQYF; CDR3nt: TGCGCCAGCAGCGCCGGGGGAGCCGCCCCCTACGAGCAGTACTTC
len: 16; j_gene: TRBJ1-1; d_gene: TRBD1; v_gene: TRBV27; abundance: NA; CDR3aa: CASSSTTTGRNTEAFF; CDR3nt: TGTGCCAGCAGCTCAACAACGACAGGGAGGAACACTGAAGCTTTCTTT
len: 15; j_gene: TRBJ2-7; d_gene: NA; v_gene: TRBV4-1; abundance: NA; CDR3aa: CASSQVGGRGLGQYF; CDR3nt: TGCGCCAGCAGCCAAGTGGGTGGTAGAGGCCTTGGGCAGTACTTC
len: 16; j_gene: TRBJ2-1; d_gene: TRBD2; v_gene: TRBV10-3; abundance: NA; CDR3aa: CATSGTSGRGGNEQFF; CDR3nt: TGTGCCACCTCCGGGACTAGCGGGAGGGGGGGGAATGAGCAGTTCTTC
len: 15; j_gene: TRBJ2-7; d_gene: NA; v_gene: TRBV28; abundance: few; CDR3aa: CASSRNWDGSYEQYF; CDR3nt: TGTGCCAGCAGTCGCAACTGGGACGGTTCCTACGAGCAGTACTTC
len: 13; j_gene: TRBJ1-2; d_gene: TRBD1; v_gene: TRBV27; abundance: NA; CDR3aa: CASRAPGGGGYTF; CDR3nt: TGTGCCAGCAGGGCCCCAGGGGGCGGTGGCTACACCTTC
len: 14; j_gene: TRBJ1-6; d_gene: NA; v_gene: TRBV14; abundance: NA; CDR3aa: CASSPRGLRSPLHF; CDR3nt: TGTGCCAGCAGCCCCCGGGGGCTTCGGTCACCCCTCCACTTT
len: 15; j_gene: TRBJ2-3; d_gene: NA; v_gene: TRBV11-2; abundance: few; CDR3aa: CASSSIYEPRSLRYF; CDR3nt: TGTGCCAGCAGCTCAATATACGAACCCCGGTCCCTACGGTATTTT
len: 11; j_gene: TRBJ2-3; d_gene: NA; v_gene: TRBV29-1; abundance: NA; CDR3aa: CGPRSTDTQYF; CDR3nt: TGCGGACCGCGGAGCACAGATACGCAGTATTTT
len: 16; j_gene: TRBJ2-2; d_gene: TRBD2; v_gene: TRBV15; abundance: NA; CDR3aa: CATSREGLAVTGELFF; CDR3nt: TGTGCCACCAGCAGAGAAGGACTAGCGGTCACCGGGGAGCTGTTTTTT
len: 15; j_gene: TRBJ1-1; d_gene: NA; v_gene: TRBV6-6; abundance: NA; CDR3aa: CASSYSTAANTEAFF; CDR3nt: TGTGCCAGCAGTTACTCGACCGCGGCGAACACTGAAGCTTTCTTT
len: 14; j_gene: TRBJ1-6; d_gene: NA; v_gene: TRBV14; abundance: few; CDR3aa: CASSPRGLRSPLHF; CDR3nt: TGTGCCAGCAGCCCTCGAGGGCTACGGTCACCCCTCCACTTT
len: 14; j_gene: TRBJ2-3; d_gene: NA; v_gene: TRBV19; abundance: few; CDR3aa: CASSKNPRADTQYF; CDR3nt: TGTGCCAGTAGCAAAAACCCCAGGGCAGATACGCAGTATTTT
len: 16; j_gene: TRBJ2-1; d_gene: NA; v_gene: TRBV4-1; abundance: NA; CDR3aa: CASSQDRGTGTMRQFF; CDR3nt: TGCGCCAGCAGCCAAGATAGAGGCACTGGTACAATGAGGCAGTTCTTC
len: 15; j_gene: TRBJ1-2; d_gene: NA; v_gene: TRBV11-2; abundance: NA; CDR3aa: CASSLETGAVYGYTF; CDR3nt: TGTGCCAGCAGCTTAGAGACGGGAGCGGTCTATGGCTACACCTTC
len: 15; j_gene: TRBJ1-1; d_gene: NA; v_gene: TRBV11-2; abundance: NA; CDR3aa: CASSLSGLKNTEAFF; CDR3nt: TGTGCCAGCAGCCTTTCGGGACTCAAGAACACTGAAGCTTTCTTT
len: 13; j_gene: TRBJ1-2; d_gene: NA; v_gene: TRBV7-9; abundance: once; CDR3aa: CASSPTGFIPYTF; CDR3nt: TGTGCCAGCAGCCCCACAGGGTTCATCCCCTACACCTTC
len: 14; j_gene: TRBJ1-1; d_gene: NA; v_gene: TRBV18; abundance: NA; CDR3aa: CASSNTREVTEAFF; CDR3nt: TGTGCCAGCTCAAACACACGGGAGGTTACTGAAGCTTTCTTT
len: 15; j_gene: TRBJ2-7; d_gene: TRBD1; v_gene: TRBV6-5; abundance: NA; CDR3aa: CASSYVQGVSYEQYF; CDR3nt: TGTGCCAGCAGTTACGTACAGGGGGTCTCCTACGAGCAGTACTTC
len: 14; j_gene: TRBJ2-1; d_gene: TRBD2; v_gene: TRBV13; abundance: NA; CDR3aa: CASSSIAGAVEQFF; CDR3nt: TGTGCCAGCAGCTCTATAGCGGGAGCGGTTGAGCAGTTCTTC
len: 18; j_gene: TRBJ2-7; d_gene: TRBD1; v_gene: TRBV4-1; abundance: few; CDR3aa: CASSQEGVRTRDRVEQYF; CDR3nt: TGCGCCAGCAGCCAAGAAGGTGTGCGGACTCGGGACAGGGTCGAGCAGTACTTC
len: 13; j_gene: TRBJ2-7; d_gene: TRBD1; v_gene: TRBV28; abundance: once; CDR3aa: CASRGQGGYEQYF; CDR3nt: TGTGCCAGCAGGGGACAGGGGGGTTACGAGCAGTACTTC
len: 16; j_gene: TRBJ2-3; d_gene: NA; v_gene: TRBV4-1; abundance: NA; CDR3aa: CASSQTPGPSTDTQYF; CDR3nt: TGCGCCAGCAGCCAGACGCCGGGACCCAGCACAGATACGCAGTATTTT
len: 15; j_gene: TRBJ2-7; d_gene: TRBD1; v_gene: TRBV7-9; abundance: NA; CDR3aa: CASSPDRAGTYEQYF; CDR3nt: TGTGCCAGCAGCCCAGACAGGGCCGGTACCTACGAGCAGTACTTC
len: 16; j_gene: TRBJ2-3; d_gene: TRBD1; v_gene: TRBV7-6; abundance: NA; CDR3aa: CASSRRQGASTDTQYF; CDR3nt: TGTGCCAGCAGCCGGCGACAGGGGGCGAGCACAGATACGCAGTATTTT
len: 15; j_gene: TRBJ1-1; d_gene: NA; v_gene: TRBV28; abundance: NA; CDR3aa: CASSILEGRNTEAFF; CDR3nt: TGTGCCAGCAGTATCCTCGAGGGACGGAACACTGAAGCTTTCTTT
len: 14; j_gene: TRBJ1-1; d_gene: NA; v_gene: TRBV4-1; abundance: NA; CDR3aa: CASSQGQPNTEAFF; CDR3nt: TGCGCCAGCAGCCAAGGACAGCCGAACACTGAAGCTTTCTTT
len: 11; j_gene: TRBJ1-5; d_gene: NA; v_gene: TRBV11-3; abundance: NA; CDR3aa: CASSSNQPQHF; CDR3nt: TGTGCCAGCAGCTCTAATCAGCCCCAGCATTTT